A selection of T cell receptor beta chains follows, all from one sample in a study of cytomegalovirus exposure and HLA in healthy donors. Some clones are missing from TCRdb's copy, which holds only in-frame ones; the method was immunoSEQ multiplex PCR. The data show about 150,000 clones, roughly three quarters seen once. Sequencing used PBMCs. The receptors were gathered from a man aged 30 to 45 in good health and CMV-seronegative. Both conserved end residues are part of each CDR3. Fields, in order: CDR3 length, clone size, D gene, V gene, J gene, CDR3 protein, CDR3 DNA. D genes are given only for firm matches. Only some rows state a clone size, as once, few, many or a class for expanded clones.

len: 12; abundance: -; d_gene: TRBD2; v_gene: TRBV4-2; j_gene: TRBJ2-1; CDR3aa: CASSLAGNEQFF; CDR3nt: TGTGCCAGCAGCCTAGCGGGGAATGAGCAGTTCTTC
len: 21; abundance: -; d_gene: TRBD1; v_gene: TRBV7-6; j_gene: TRBJ1-1; CDR3aa: CASSLVTSLEATGEWGTEAFF; CDR3nt: TGTGCCAGCAGCTTAGTAACCAGCCTCGAGGCGACAGGGGAATGGGGCACTGAAGCTTTCTTT
len: 16; abundance: once; d_gene: -; v_gene: TRBV2; j_gene: TRBJ2-3; CDR3aa: CASSDALAGNTDTQYF; CDR3nt: TGTGCCAGTAGTGATGCCCTGGCGGGAAACACAGATACGCAGTATTTT
len: 11; abundance: few; d_gene: -; v_gene: TRBV2; j_gene: TRBJ1-1; CDR3aa: CASIRETEAFF; CDR3nt: TGTGCCAGCATAAGAGAGACTGAAGCTTTCTTT
len: 15; abundance: -; d_gene: -; v_gene: TRBV13; j_gene: TRBJ2-5; CDR3aa: CASSKTTGEVETQYF; CDR3nt: TGTGCCAGCAGTAAAACCACAGGGGAGGTCGAGACCCAGTACTTC
len: 14; abundance: -; d_gene: -; v_gene: TRBV7-3; j_gene: TRBJ2-3; CDR3aa: CASSLAGSQDTQYF; CDR3nt: TGTGCCAGCAGCTTAGCTGGGAGCCAAGATACGCAGTATTTT
len: 19; abundance: -; d_gene: -; v_gene: TRBV5-1; j_gene: TRBJ2-2; CDR3aa: CASSLSGNERLRNTGELFF; CDR3nt: TGCGCCAGCAGCTTGTCCGGTAACGAACGGTTAAGAAACACCGGGGAGCTGTTTTTT
len: 18; abundance: -; d_gene: TRBD1; v_gene: TRBV28; j_gene: TRBJ1-5; CDR3aa: CASSLSGRTGGSDQPQHF; CDR3nt: TGTGCCAGCAGTTTAAGTGGAAGGACAGGAGGATCCGATCAGCCCCAGCATTTT
len: 15; abundance: -; d_gene: -; v_gene: TRBV5-1; j_gene: TRBJ2-1; CDR3aa: CASSLEASSYNEQFF; CDR3nt: TGCGCCAGCAGCTTGGAGGCTAGCTCCTACAATGAGCAGTTCTTC
len: 14; abundance: once; d_gene: -; v_gene: TRBV18; j_gene: TRBJ2-1; CDR3aa: CASSSGLTDNEQFF; CDR3nt: TGTGCCAGCTCATCTGGACTAACTGACAATGAGCAGTTCTTC
len: 15; abundance: few; d_gene: TRBD2; v_gene: TRBV6-5; j_gene: TRBJ2-5; CDR3aa: CASSYQDSGGETQYF; CDR3nt: TGTGCCAGCAGTTACCAGGACTCGGGAGGGGAGACCCAGTACTTC
len: 12; abundance: -; d_gene: TRBD1; v_gene: TRBV7-3; j_gene: TRBJ2-1; CDR3aa: CASSSAGDSQFF; CDR3nt: TGTGCCAGCAGCTCAGCCGGGGACAGTCAGTTCTTC
len: 16; abundance: few; d_gene: -; v_gene: TRBV6-6; j_gene: TRBJ1-1; CDR3aa: CASSYPPQGWNTEAFF; CDR3nt: TGTGCCAGCAGTTACCCGCCCCAGGGATGGAACACTGAAGCTTTCTTT
len: 15; abundance: -; d_gene: TRBD1; v_gene: TRBV6-5; j_gene: TRBJ2-1; CDR3aa: CASSWTGMLVHEQFF; CDR3nt: TGTGCCAGCAGTTGGACAGGGATGTTAGTACATGAGCAGTTCTTC
len: 12; abundance: -; d_gene: -; v_gene: TRBV11-2; j_gene: TRBJ2-3; CDR3aa: CASSDLTDTQYF; CDR3nt: TGTGCCAGCAGCGACTTGACAGATACGCAGTATTTT